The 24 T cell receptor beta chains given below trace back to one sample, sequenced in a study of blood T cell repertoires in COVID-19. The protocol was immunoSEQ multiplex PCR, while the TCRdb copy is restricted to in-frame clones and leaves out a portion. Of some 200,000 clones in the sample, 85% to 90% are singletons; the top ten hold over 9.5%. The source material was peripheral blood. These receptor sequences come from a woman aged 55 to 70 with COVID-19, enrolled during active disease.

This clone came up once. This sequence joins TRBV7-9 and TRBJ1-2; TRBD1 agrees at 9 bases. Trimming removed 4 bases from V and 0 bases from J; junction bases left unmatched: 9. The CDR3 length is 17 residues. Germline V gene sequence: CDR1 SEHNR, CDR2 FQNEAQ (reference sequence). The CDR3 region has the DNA TGTGCCAGCAGCTCGGGGACAGGGTCCCCGGCTAACTATGGCTACACCTTC. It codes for CASSSGTGSPANYGYTF.

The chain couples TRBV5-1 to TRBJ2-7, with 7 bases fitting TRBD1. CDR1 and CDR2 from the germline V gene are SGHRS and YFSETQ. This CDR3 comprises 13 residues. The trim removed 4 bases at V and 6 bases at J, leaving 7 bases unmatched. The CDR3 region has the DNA TGCGCCAGCAGCATAGCAGGGGGTCGCGAGCAGTACTTC. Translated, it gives CASSIAGGREQYF.

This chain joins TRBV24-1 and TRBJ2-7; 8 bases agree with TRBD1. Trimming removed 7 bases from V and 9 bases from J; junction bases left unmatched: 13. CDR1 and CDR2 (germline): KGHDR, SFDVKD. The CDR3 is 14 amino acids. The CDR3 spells CATSPPGQAVGQYF. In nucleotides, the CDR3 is TGTGCCACCAGCCCCCCGGGACAGGCGGTTGGGCAGTACTTC.

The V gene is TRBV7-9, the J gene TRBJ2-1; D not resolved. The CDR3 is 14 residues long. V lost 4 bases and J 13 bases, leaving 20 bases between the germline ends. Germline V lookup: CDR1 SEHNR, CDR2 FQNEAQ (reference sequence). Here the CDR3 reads CASSSIPYPSSQFF. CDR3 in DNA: TGTGCCAGCAGCTCCATCCCCTATCCTTCATCCCAGTTCTTC.

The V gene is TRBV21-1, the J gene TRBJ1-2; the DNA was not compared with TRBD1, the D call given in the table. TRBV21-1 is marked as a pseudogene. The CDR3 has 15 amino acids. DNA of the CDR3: TGTGCCAGCACCTCGGGACAGGCTAGAAACTATGGCTACACCTTC. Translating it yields CASTSGQARNYGYTF.

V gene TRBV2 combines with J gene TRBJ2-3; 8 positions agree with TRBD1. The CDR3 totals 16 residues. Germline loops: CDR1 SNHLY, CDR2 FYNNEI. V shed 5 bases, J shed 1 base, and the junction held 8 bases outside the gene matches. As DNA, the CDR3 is TGTGCCAGCAGTTCCGGGACAGGCGCCCGCACAGATACGCAGTATTTT. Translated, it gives CASSSGTGARTDTQYF.

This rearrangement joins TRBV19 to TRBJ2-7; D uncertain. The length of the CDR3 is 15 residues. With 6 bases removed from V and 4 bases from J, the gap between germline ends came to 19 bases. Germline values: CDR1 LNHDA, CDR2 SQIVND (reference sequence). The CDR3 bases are TGTGCCAGTAGCCACCGGTGGCAGGCAACGTACGAGCAGTACTTC. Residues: CASSHRWQATYEQYF.

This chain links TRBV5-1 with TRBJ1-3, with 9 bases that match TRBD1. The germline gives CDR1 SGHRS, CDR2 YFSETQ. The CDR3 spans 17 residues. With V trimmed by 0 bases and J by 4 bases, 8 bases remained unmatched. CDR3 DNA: TGCGCCAGCAGCTTGGGATTCGGGACAGGGTTAGGAAACACCATATATTTT. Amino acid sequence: CASSLGFGTGLGNTIYF.

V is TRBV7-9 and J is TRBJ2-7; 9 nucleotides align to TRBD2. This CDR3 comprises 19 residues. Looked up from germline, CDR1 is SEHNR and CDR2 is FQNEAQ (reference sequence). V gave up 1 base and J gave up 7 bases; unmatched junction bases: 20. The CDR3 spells CASSLEFGSGSLNFGEQYF. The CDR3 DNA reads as TGTGCCAGCAGCTTAGAATTTGGTAGCGGGAGTCTCAACTTTGGGGAGCAGTACTTC. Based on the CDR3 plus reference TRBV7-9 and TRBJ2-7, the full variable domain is DTGVSQNPRHKITKRGQNVTFRCDPISEHNRLYWYRQTLGQGPEFLTYFQNEAQLEKSRLLSDRFSAERPKGSFSTLEIQRTEQGDSAMYLCASSLEFGSGSLNFGEQYFGPGTRLTVT.

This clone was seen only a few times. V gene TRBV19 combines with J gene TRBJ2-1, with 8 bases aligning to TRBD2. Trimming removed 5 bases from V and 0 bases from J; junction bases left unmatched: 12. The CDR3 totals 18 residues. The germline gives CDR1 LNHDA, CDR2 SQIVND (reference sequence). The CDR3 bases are TGTGCCAGTAGTGGGTTTGGAGCGGGGGTTAGCTCCTACAATGAGCAGTTCTTC. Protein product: CASSGFGAGVSSYNEQFF.

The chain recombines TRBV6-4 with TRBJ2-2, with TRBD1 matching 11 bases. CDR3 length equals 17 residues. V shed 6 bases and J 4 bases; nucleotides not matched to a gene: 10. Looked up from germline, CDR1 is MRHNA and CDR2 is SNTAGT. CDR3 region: CASSPDRGLFSTGELFF. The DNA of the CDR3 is TGTGCCAGCAGCCCGGACAGGGGGCTTTTTAGCACCGGGGAGCTGTTTTTT.

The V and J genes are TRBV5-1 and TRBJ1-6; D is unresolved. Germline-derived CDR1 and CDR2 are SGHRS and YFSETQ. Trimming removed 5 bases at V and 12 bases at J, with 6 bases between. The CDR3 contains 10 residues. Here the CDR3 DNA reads TGCGCCAGCAGTCCCTTACCCCTCCACTTT. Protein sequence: CASSPLPLHF.

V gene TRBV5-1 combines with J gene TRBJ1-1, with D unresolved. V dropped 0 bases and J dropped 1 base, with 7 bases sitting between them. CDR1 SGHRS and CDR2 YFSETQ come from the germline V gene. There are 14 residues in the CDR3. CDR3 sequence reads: CASSLESSNTEAFF. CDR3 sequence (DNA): TGCGCCAGCAGCTTGGAGAGTTCGAACACTGAAGCTTTCTTT.

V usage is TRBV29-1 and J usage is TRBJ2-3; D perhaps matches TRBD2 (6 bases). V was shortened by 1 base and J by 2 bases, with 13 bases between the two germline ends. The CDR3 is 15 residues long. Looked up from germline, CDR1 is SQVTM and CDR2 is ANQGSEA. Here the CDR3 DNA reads TGCAGCGTTGAAGGTGCGGCGGGACCCACAGATACGCAGTATTTT. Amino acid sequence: CSVEGAAGPTDTQYF.

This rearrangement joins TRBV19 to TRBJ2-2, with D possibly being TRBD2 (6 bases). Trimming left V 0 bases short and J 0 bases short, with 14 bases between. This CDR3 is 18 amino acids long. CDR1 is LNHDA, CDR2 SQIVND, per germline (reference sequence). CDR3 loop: CASSIDAGYAANTGELFF. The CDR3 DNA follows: TGTGCCAGTAGTATAGATGCGGGGTATGCCGCGAACACCGGGGAGCTGTTTTTT. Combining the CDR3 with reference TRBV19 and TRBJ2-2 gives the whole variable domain DGGITQSPKYLFRKEGQNVTLSCEQNLNHDAMYWYRQDPGQGLRLIYYSQIVNDFQKGDIAEGYSVSREKKESFPLTVTSAQKNPTAFYLCASSIDAGYAANTGELFFGEGSRLTVL.

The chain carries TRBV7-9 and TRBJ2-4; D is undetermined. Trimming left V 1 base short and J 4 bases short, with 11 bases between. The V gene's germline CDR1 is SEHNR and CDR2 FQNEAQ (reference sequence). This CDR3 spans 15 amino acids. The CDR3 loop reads CASSLDGIGKNIQYF. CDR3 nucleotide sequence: TGTGCCAGCAGCTTAGACGGTATCGGGAAAAACATTCAGTACTTC.

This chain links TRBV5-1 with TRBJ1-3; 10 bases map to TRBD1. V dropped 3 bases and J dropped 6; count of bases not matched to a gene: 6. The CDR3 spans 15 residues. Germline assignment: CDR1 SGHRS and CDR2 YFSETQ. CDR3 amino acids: CASSSRDRGVNTIYF. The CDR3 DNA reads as TGCGCCAGCAGCTCCCGGGACAGGGGTGTAAACACCATATATTTT. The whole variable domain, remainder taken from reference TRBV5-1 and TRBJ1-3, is KAGVTQTPRYLIKTRGQQVTLSCSPISGHRSVSWYQQTPGQGLQFLFEYFSETQRNKGNFPGRFSGRQFSNSRSEMNVSTLELGDSALYLCASSSRDRGVNTIYFGEGSWLTVV.

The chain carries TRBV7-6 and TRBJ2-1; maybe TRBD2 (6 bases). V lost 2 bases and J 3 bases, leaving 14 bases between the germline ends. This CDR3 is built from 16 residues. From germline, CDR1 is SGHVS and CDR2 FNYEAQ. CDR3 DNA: TGTGCCAGCAGCTTACGAGGGGCGGGATTCTACAATGAGCAGTTCTTC. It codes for CASSLRGAGFYNEQFF.

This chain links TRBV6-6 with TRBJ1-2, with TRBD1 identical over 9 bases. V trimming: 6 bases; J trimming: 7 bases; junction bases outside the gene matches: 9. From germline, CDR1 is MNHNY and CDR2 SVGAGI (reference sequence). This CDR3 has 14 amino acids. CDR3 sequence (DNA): TGTGCCAGCAGCGAGACAGGGGGTAACGGTGGCTACACCTTC. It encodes CASSETGGNGGYTF.

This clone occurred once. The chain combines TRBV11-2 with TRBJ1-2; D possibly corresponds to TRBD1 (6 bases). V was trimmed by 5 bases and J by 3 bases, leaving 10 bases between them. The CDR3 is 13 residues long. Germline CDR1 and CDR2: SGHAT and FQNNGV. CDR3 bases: TGTGCCAGCAGCCTCGGGACATACTATGGCTACACCTTC. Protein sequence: CASSLGTYYGYTF.

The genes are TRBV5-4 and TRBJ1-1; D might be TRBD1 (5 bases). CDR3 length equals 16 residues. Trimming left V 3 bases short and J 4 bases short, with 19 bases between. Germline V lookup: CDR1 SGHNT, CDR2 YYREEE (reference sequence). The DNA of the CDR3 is TGTGCCAGCAGCTCCGGGACCTTCGCGGGGTTCACTGAAGCTTTCTTT. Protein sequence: CASSSGTFAGFTEAFF.

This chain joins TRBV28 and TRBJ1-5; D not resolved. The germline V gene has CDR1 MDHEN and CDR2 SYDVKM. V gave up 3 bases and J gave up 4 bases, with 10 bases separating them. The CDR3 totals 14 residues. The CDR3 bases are TGTGCCAGCAGTTTGACTGAAGCAAATCAGCCCCAGCATTTT. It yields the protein CASSLTEANQPQHF.

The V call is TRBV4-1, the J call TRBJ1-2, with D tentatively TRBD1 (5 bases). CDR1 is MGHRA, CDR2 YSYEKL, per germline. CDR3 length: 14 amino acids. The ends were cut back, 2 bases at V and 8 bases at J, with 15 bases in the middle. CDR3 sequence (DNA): TGCGCCAGCAGCCAATCTAGGGGTTTTAGAGGCTACACCTTC. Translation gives CASSQSRGFRGYTF.

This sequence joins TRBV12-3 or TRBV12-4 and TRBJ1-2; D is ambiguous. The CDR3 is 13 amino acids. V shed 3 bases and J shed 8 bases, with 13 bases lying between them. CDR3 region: CASSFIRAGGYTF. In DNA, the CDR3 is TGTGCCAGCAGTTTTATTCGGGCGGGAGGCTACACCTTC.